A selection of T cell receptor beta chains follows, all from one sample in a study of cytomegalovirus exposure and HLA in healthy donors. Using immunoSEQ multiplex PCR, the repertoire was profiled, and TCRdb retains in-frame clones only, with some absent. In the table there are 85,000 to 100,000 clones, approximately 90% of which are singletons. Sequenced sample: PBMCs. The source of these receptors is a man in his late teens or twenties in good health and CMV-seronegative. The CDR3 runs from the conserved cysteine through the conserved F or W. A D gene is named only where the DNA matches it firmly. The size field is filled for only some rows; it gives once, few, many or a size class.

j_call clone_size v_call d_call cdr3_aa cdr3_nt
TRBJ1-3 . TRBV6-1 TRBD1 CASSSSDRAGNTIYF TGTGCCAGCAGCTCCTCGGACAGGGCTGGAAACACCATATATTTT
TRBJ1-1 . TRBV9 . CASSVSAGSLNTEAFF TGTGCCAGCAGCGTTTCGGCAGGTTCACTGAACACTGAAGCTTTCTTT
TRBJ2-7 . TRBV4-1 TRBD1 CASSQGADRGHTYEQYF TGCGCCAGCAGCCAAGGGGCGGACAGGGGGCATACCTACGAGCAGTACTTC
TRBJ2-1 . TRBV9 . CASSVAGSDIEQFF TGTGCCAGCAGCGTCGCGGGATCAGATATTGAGCAGTTCTTC
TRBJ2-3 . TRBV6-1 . CASSEWLRGRTDTQYF TGTGCCAGCAGTGAGTGGCTCCGAGGGAGAACAGATACGCAGTATTTT
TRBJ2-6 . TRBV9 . CASSVYVGRHSGANVLTF TGTGCCAGCAGCGTTTACGTGGGCAGGCACTCTGGGGCCAACGTCCTGACTTTC
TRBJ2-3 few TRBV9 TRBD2 CASSVDGLGTSMDTQYF TGTGCCAGCAGCGTAGACGGTCTGGGGACTAGCATGGATACGCAGTATTTT
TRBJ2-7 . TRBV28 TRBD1 CASISGQGAYEQYF TGTGCCAGCATTTCGGGACAGGGGGCTTACGAGCAGTACTTC
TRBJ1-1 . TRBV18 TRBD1 CASSLVTGERTNTEAFF TGTGCCAGCTCACTCGTAACAGGGGAGAGGACTAACACTGAAGCTTTCTTT
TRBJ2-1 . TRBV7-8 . CASSRRTYNEQFF TGTGCCAGCAGCCGGAGAACCTACAATGAGCAGTTCTTC
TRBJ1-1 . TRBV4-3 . CASSQTTTGNTEAFF TGCGCCAGCAGCCAAACAACGACGGGGAACACTGAAGCTTTCTTT
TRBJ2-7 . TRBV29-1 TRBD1 CSVSGGQGYEQYF TGCAGCGTTTCAGGGGGACAGGGCTACGAGCAGTACTTC
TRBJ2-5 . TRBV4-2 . CASSRGGFQETQYF TGTGCCAGCAGCCGGGGGGGCTTTCAAGAGACCCAGTACTTC
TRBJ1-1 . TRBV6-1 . CASTPLVRLAEAFF TGTGCCAGCACCCCCCTAGTCCGGTTAGCTGAAGCTTTCTTT
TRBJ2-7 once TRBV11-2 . CASSLDRWQGSSYEQYF TGTGCCAGCAGCTTAGATCGGTGGCAGGGGAGCTCCTACGAGCAGTACTTC
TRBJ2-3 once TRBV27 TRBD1 CASTAGQGWTDTQYF TGTGCCAGCACCGCTGGACAGGGGTGGACAGATACGCAGTATTTT
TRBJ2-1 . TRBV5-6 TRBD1 CASSFYRQGDYNEQFF TGTGCCAGCAGCTTTTACCGACAGGGGGATTACAATGAGCAGTTCTTC
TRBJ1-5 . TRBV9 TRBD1 CASSVSDRGNQPQHF TGTGCCAGCAGCGTGTCGGACAGGGGAAATCAGCCCCAGCATTTT
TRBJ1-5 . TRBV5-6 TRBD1 CASSRQGDRDQPQHF TGTGCCAGCAGCCGGCAGGGGGATCGGGATCAGCCCCAGCATTTT
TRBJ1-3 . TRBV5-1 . CASTLGVLGAGGNTIYF TGCGCCAGCACCTTGGGGGTCCTAGGGGCTGGTGGAAACACCATATATTTT
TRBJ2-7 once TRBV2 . CASSLGVGAEQYF TGTGCCAGCAGTCTAGGGGTGGGGGCCGAGCAGTACTTC
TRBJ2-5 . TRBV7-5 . CVRDGGEQETQYF TGTGTCAGAGACGGTGGGGAGCAAGAGACCCAGTACTTC
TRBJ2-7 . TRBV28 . CASSCCGFTYEQYF TGTGCCAGCAGTTGTTGCGGGTTCACCTACGAGCAGTACTTC
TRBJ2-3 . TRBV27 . CASSTDHPKTRSRTQYF TGTGCCAGCAGTACCGATCACCCCAAAACCCGGAGTAGGACGCAGTATTTT
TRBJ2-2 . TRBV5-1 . CASSLGIRGGELFF TGCGCCAGCAGCTTGGGGATTCGCGGCGGGGAGCTGTTTTTT
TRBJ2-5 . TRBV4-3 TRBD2 CASSQGPAGEETQYF TGCGCCAGCAGCCAAGGCCCAGCGGGAGAAGAGACCCAGTACTTC
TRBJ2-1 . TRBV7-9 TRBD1 CASSLAHDRGAYNEQFF TGTGCCAGCAGCTTAGCCCACGACAGGGGAGCCTACAATGAGCAGTTCTTC
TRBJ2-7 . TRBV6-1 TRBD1 CASSEARGYEQYF TGTGCCAGCAGTGAAGCCAGGGGGTACGAGCAGTACTTC
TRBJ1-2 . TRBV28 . CASRSGVYGYTF TGTGCCAGCCGATCAGGGGTCTATGGCTACACCTTC
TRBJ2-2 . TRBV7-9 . CSSSPSGMWTGELFF TGTTCCAGCAGCCCGTCGGGTATGTGGACCGGGGAGCTGTTTTTT
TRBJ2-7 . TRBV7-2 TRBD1 CASSLARTGSYEQYF TGTGCCAGCAGCTTAGCTAGGACAGGGTCCTACGAGCAGTACTTC